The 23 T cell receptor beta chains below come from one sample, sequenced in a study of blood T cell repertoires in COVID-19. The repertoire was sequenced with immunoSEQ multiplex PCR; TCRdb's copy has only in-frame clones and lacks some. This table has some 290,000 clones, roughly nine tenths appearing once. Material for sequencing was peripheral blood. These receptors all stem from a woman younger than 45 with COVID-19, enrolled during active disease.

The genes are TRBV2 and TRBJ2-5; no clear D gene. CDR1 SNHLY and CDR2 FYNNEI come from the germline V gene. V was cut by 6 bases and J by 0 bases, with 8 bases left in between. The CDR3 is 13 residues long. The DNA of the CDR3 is TGTGCCAGCAGGTGGCACCACCAAGAGACCCAGTACTTC. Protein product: CASRWHHQETQYF.

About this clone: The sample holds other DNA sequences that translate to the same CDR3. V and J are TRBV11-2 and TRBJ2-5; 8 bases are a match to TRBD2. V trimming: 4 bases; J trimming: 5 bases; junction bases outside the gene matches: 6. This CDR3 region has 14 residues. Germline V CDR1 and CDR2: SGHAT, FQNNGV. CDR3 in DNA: TGTGCCAGCAGCTCGGGAGGCGGGGGGGAGACCCAGTACTTC. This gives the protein CASSSGGGGETQYF.

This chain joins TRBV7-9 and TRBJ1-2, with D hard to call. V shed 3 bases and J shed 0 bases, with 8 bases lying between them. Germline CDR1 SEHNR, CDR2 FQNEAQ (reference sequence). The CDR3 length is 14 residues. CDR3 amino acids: CASSFFNTNYGYTF. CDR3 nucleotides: TGTGCCAGCAGCTTTTTTAACACTAACTATGGCTACACCTTC.

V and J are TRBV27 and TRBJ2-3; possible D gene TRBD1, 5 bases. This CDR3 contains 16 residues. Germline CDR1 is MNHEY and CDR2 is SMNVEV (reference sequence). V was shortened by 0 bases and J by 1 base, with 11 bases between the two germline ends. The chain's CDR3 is CASSLSVQVGTDTQYF. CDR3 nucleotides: TGTGCCAGCAGTTTATCCGTACAGGTGGGCACAGATACGCAGTATTTT.

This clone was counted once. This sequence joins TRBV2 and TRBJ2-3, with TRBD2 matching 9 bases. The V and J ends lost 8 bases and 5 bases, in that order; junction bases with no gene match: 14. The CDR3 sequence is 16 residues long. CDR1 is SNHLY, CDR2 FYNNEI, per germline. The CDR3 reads CASYLNAGGQQDTQYF. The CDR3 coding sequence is TGTGCCAGCTACCTTAATGCGGGGGGGCAACAAGATACGCAGTATTTT.

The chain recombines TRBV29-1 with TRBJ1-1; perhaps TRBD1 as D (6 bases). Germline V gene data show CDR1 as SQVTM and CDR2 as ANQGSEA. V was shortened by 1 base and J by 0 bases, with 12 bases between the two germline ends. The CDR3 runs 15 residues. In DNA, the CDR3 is TGCAGCGTTGAAGTTCTGGACAGTATGAACACTGAAGCTTTCTTT. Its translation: CSVEVLDSMNTEAFF.

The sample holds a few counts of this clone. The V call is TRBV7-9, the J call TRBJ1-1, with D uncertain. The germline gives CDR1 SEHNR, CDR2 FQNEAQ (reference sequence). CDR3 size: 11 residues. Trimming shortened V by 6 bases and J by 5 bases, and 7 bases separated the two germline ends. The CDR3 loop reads CASSPGTEAFF. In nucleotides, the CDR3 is TGTGCCAGCAGTCCCGGTACTGAAGCTTTCTTT.

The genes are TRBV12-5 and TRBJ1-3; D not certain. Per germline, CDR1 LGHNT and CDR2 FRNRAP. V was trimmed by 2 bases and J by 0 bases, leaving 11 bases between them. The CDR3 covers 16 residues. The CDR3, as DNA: TGTGCTAGTGGTTTGCTAGTTACCAACTCTGGAAACACCATATATTTT. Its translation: CASGLLVTNSGNTIYF.

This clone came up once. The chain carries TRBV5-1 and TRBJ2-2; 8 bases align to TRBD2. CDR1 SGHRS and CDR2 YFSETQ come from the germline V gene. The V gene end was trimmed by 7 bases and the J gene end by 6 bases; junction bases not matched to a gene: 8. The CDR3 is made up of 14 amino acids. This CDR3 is CASSRPSGPGELFF. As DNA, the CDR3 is TGCGCCAGCTCCCGGCCTAGCGGGCCCGGGGAGCTGTTTTTT.

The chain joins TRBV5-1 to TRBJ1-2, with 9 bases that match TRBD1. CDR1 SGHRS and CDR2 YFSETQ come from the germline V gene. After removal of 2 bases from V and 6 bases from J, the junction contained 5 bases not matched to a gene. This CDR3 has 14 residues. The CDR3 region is CASSLQGARDGYTF. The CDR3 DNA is TGCGCCAGCAGCTTACAGGGGGCGCGAGATGGCTACACCTTC. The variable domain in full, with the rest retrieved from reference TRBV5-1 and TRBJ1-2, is KAGVTQTPRYLIKTRGQQVTLSCSPISGHRSVSWYQQTPGQGLQFLFEYFSETQRNKGNFPGRFSGRQFSNSRSEMNVSTLELGDSALYLCASSLQGARDGYTFGSGTRLTVV.

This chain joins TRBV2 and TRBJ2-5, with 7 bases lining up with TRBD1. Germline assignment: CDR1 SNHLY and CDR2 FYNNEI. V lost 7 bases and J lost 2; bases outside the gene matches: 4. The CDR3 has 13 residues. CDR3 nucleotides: TGTGCCAGCAATCCGGGACAGCAAGAGACCCAGTACTTC. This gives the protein CASNPGQQETQYF. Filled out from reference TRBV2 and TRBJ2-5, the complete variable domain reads EPEVTQTPSHQVTQMGQEVILRCVPISNHLYFYWYRQILGQKVEFLVSFYNNEISEKSEIFDDQFSVERPDGSNFTLKIRSTKLEDSAMYFCASNPGQQETQYFGPGTRLLVL.

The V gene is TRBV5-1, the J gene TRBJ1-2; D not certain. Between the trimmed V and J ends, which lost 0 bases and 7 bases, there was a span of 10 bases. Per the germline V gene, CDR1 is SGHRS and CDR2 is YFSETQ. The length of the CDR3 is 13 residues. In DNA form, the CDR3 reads TGCGCCAGCAGCTTGGACCGGGTAACTGGCTACACCTTC. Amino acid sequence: CASSLDRVTGYTF.

CDR3 nucleotide sequence: TGTGCCAGTAGTATTAGCCGCGGGGACTCTGGAAACACCATATATTTT. Its protein product is CASSISRGDSGNTIYF. The chain links TRBV19 to TRBJ1-3, with no clear D. Germline CDR1 reads LNHDA; CDR2 reads SQIVND (reference sequence). The CDR3 totals 16 residues. V dropped 3 bases and J dropped 0 bases, with 12 bases sitting between them.

The CDR3 nucleotides read TGTGCCAGCAGCTTGGATTTCAGGGTCCAGTGGGGGAACACTGAAGCTTTCTTT. Translating it yields CASSLDFRVQWGNTEAFF. V is TRBV5-4 and J is TRBJ1-1, with a possible D match to TRBD1 (5 bases). Germline assignment: CDR1 SGHNT and CDR2 YYREEE (reference sequence). The CDR3 extends over 18 amino acids. Trimming stripped 0 bases from V and 1 base from J, with 19 bases between.

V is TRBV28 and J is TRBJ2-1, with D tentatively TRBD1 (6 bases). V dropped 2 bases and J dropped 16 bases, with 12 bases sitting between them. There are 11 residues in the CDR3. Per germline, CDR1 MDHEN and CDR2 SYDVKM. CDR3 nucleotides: TGTGCCAGCAGTTTAGAAGGGGGACACTTCTTC. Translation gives CASSLEGGHFF.

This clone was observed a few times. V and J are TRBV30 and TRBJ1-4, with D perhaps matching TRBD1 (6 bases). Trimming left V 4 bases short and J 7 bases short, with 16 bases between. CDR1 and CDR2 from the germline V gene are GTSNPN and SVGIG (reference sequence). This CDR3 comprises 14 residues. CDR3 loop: CAWTEGGGSEKLFF. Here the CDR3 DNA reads TGTGCCTGGACTGAAGGGGGGGGGAGTGAAAAACTGTTTTTT.

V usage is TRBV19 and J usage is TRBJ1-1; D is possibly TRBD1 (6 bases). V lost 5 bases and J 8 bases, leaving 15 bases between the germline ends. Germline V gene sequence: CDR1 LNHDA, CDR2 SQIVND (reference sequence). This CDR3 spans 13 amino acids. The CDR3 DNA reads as TGTGCCAGTAGTCCAGGGGCCCCGGGCGAAGCTTTCTTT. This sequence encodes CASSPGAPGEAFF. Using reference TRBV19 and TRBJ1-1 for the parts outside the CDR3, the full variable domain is DGGITQSPKYLFRKEGQNVTLSCEQNLNHDAMYWYRQDPGQGLRLIYYSQIVNDFQKGDIAEGYSVSREKKESFPLTVTSAQKNPTAFYLCASSPGAPGEAFFGQGTRLTVV.

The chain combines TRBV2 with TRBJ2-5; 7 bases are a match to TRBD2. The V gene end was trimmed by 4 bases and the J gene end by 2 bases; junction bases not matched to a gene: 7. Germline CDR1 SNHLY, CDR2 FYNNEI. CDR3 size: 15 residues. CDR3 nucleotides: TGTGCCAGCAGTGGAATAGCGGGTTTGCAAGAGACCCAGTACTTC. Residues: CASSGIAGLQETQYF.

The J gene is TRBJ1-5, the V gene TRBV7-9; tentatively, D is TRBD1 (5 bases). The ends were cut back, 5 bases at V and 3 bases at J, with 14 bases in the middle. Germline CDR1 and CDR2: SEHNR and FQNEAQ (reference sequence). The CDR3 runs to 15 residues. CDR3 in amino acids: CASSHDREVNQPQHF. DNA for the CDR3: TGTGCCAGCAGCCACGACAGAGAGGTCAATCAGCCCCAGCATTTT.

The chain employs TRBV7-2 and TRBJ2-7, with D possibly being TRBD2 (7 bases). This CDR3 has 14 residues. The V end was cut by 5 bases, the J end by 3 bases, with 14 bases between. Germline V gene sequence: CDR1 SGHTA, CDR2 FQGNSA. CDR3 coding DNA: TGTGCCAGCAGCCCGGGGGGCCCCTACTACGAGCAGTACTTC. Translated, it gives CASSPGGPYYEQYF.

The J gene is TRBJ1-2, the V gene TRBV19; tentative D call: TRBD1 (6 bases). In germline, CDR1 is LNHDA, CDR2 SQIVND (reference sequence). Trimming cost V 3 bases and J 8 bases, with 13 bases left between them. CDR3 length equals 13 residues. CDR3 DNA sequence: TGTGCCAGTAGTATTAGGACAGCCCTGGGCTACACCTTC. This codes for CASSIRTALGYTF.

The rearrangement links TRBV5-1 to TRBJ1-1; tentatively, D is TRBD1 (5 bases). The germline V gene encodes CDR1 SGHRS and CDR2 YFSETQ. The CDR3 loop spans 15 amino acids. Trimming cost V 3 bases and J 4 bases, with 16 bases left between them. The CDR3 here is CASSSPLIDSTEAFF. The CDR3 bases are TGCGCCAGCAGCTCCCCGTTGATTGACAGCACTGAAGCTTTCTTT.

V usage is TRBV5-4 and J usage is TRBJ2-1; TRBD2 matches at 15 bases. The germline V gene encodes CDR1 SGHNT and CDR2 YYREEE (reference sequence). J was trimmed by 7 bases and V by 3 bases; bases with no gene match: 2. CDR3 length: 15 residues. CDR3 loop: CASSWGLAGGNEQFF. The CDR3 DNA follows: TGTGCCAGCAGCTGGGGACTAGCGGGGGGAAATGAGCAGTTCTTC.